This entry lists 2 T cell receptor beta chains sequenced from one sample in a study of early T cells in non-severe SARS-CoV-2 infection. TCRdb analysed the 5' RACE reads with MiXCR anew, one entry per CDR3 protein. The sample records 95,000 to 100,000 distinct CDR3 sequences, about 10% being singletons. Sequencing input: whole blood. The origin of the receptors is an adult who was a healthcare worker with PCR-confirmed SARS-CoV-2 infection or an uninfected control (not recorded which).

The chain recombines TRBV4-2 with TRBJ2-3; D gene ambiguous. The V and J ends lost 0 bases and 6 bases respectively, with 7 bases between them. The CDR3 contains 13 residues. In germline, CDR1 is LGHNA, CDR2 YNFKEQ. The CDR3 DNA follows: TGTGCCAGCAGCCAAGACCGCGAGGATACGCAGTATTTT. It encodes CASSQDREDTQYF.

This clonotype was seen ten or more times. DNA for the CDR3: TGTGCCAGCGGAACCACGGGGTCGCTTTGGGATGGCTACACCTTC. Amino acids: CASGTTGSLWDGYTF. The chain is built from TRBV12-3 or TRBV12-4 and TRBJ1-2; no firm D call. V was pared by 8 bases and J by 6 bases, with 22 bases between. The CDR3 length is 15 residues.